This T cell receptor beta chain derives from a study of OX40 agonist ivuxolimab in advanced cancers. Generated by immunoSEQ multiplex PCR, the TCRdb table keeps only in-frame clones and is missing some. The table lists roughly 100,000 clones, about nine tenths of them singletons. V lost 10 bases and J lost 6; bases outside the gene matches: 9. Germline V lookup: CDR1 MNHEY, CDR2 SMNVEV (reference sequence). CDR3 length: 15 amino acids. The sequences come from CD4+ or CD8+ T cells sorted from blood, collected in a trial of the OX40 agonist ivuxolimab. This sequence was found in an adult with an advanced solid tumor such as melanoma, head and neck, liver or kidney cancer. The rearrangement uses TRBV27 and TRBJ2-1, with 13 bases matching TRBD2. The CDR3 DNA reads TGTGCCACCAAAGGACTAGCGGGAGATCTCAATGAGCAGTTCTTC. Amino acids: CATKGLAGDLNEQFF.